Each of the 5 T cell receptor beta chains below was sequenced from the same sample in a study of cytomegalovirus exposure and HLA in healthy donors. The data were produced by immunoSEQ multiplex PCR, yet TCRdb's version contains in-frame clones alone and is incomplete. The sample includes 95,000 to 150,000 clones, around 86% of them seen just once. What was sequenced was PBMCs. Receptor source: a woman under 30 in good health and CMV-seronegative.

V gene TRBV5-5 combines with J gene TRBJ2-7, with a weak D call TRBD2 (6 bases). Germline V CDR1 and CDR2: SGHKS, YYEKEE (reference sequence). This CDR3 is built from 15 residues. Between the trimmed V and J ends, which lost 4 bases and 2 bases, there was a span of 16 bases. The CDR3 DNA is TGTGCCAGCAGCCCGGCTATGCGGGGCGCCTACGAGCAGTACTTC. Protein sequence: CASSPAMRGAYEQYF.

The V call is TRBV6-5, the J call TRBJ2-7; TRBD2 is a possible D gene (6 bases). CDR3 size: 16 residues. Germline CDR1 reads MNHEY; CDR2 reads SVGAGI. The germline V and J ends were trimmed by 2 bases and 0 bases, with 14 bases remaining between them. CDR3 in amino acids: CASSYSAGSVSYEQYF. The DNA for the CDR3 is TGTGCCAGCAGTTACAGTGCCGGGAGTGTCTCCTACGAGCAGTACTTC.

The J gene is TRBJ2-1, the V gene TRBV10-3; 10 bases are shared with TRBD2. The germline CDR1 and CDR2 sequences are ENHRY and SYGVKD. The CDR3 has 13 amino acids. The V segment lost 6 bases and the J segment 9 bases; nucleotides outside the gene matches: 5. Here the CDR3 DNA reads TGTGCCATCAGGCCGGGACTAGCGCGTGAGCAGTTCTTC. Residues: CAIRPGLAREQFF.

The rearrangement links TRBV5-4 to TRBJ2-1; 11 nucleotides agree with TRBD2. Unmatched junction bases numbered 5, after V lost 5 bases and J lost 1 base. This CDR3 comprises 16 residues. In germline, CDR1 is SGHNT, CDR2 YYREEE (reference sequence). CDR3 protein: CASRPTSGISYNEQFF. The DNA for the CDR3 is TGTGCCAGCAGACCGACTAGCGGGATATCCTACAATGAGCAGTTCTTC. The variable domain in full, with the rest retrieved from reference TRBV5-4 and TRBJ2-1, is ETGVTQSPTHLIKTRGQQVTLRCSSQSGHNTVSWYQQALGQGPQFIFQYYREEENGRGNFPPRFSGLQFPNYSSELNVNALELDDSALYLCASRPTSGISYNEQFFGPGTRLTVL.

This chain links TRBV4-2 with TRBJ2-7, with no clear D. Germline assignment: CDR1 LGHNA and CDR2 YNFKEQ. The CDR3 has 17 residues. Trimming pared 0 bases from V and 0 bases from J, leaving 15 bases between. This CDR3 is CASSQDYGSAVSYEQYF. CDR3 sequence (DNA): TGTGCCAGCAGCCAAGACTACGGCTCTGCGGTCTCCTACGAGCAGTACTTC.